The text below deals with one T cell receptor beta chain. The CDR3 consists of 15 residues. Per germline, CDR1 SGHNT and CDR2 YYREEE (reference sequence). V was trimmed by 5 bases and J by 1 base, leaving 14 bases between them. Profiled with immunoSEQ multiplex PCR; TCRdb holds only in-frame clones, not every one. The sample contains about 2.3 million clones, approximately 93% of which appear only once. This entry comes from a study of shared clonotypes between healthy human individuals. The receptor was isolated from a man younger than 35 in good health. Some clones in this sample may be carry-over from other donors' samples. Specimen: naive CD4+ T cells from PBMCs. The subset here: CD45RA+ positively selected. This chain links TRBV5-4 with TRBJ2-3; D assignment may be TRBD1 or TRBD2 (5 bases each). The CDR3 coding sequence is TGTGCCAGCAGTTTAGGGGCTAGCCGCACAGATACGCAGTATTTT. This gives the protein CASSLGASRTDTQYF.